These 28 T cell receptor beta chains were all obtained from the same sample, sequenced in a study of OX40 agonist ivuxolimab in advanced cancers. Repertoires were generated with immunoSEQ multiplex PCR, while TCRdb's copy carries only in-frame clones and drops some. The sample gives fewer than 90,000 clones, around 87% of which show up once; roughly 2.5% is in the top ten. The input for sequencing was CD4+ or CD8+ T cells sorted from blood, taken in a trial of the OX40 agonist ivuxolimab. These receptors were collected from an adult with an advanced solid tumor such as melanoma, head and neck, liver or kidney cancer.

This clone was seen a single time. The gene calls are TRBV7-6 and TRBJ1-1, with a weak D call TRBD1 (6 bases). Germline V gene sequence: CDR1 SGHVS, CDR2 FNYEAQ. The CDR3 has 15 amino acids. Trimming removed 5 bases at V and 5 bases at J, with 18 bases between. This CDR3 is CASSPGRGALTEAFF. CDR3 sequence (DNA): TGTGCCAGCAGCCCAGGGAGGGGGGCTCTTACTGAAGCTTTCTTT. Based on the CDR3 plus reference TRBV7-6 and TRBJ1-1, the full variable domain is GAGVSQSPRYKVTKRGQDVALRCDPISGHVSLYWYRQALGQGPEFLTYFNYEAQQDKSGLPNDRFSAERPEGSISTLTIQRTEQRDSAMYRCASSPGRGALTEAFFGQGTRLTVV.

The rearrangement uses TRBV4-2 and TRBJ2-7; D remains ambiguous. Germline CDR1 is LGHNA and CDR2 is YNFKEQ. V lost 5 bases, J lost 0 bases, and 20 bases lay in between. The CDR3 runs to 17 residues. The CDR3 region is CASSLVGLGQSSYEQYF. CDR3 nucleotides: TGTGCCAGCAGCTTGGTAGGGTTAGGCCAGAGCTCCTACGAGCAGTACTTC.

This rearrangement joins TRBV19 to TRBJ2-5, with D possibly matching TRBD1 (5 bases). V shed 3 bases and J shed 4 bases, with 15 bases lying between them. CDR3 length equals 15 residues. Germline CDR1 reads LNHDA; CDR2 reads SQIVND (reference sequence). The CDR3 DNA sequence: TGTGCCAGTAGTATTTCCCTCGACAGCTCAGAGACCCAGTACTTC. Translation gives CASSISLDSSETQYF.

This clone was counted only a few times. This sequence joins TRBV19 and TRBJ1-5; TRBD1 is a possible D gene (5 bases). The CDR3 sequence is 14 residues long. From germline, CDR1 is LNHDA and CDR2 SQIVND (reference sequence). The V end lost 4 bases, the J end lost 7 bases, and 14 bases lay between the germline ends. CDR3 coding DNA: TGTGCCAGTAGTAAGACCGGGGCCGGACAGCCCCAGCATTTT. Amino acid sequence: CASSKTGAGQPQHF. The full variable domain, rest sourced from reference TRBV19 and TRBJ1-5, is DGGITQSPKYLFRKEGQNVTLSCEQNLNHDAMYWYRQDPGQGLRLIYYSQIVNDFQKGDIAEGYSVSREKKESFPLTVTSAQKNPTAFYLCASSKTGAGQPQHFGDGTRLSIL.

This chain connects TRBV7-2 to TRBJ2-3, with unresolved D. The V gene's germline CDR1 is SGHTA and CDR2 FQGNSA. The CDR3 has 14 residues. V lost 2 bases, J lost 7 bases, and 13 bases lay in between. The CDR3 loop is CASSLQGVTHTQYF. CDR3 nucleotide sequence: TGTGCCAGCAGCTTACAAGGTGTGACCCATACGCAGTATTTT.

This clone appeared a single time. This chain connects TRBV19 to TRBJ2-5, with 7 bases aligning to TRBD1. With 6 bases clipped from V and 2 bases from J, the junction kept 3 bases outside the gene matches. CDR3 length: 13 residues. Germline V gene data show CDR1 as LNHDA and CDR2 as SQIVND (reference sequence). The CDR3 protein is CASSGTDQETQYF. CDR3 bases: TGTGCCAGTAGCGGGACAGATCAAGAGACCCAGTACTTC. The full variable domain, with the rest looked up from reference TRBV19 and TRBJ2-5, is DGGITQSPKYLFRKEGQNVTLSCEQNLNHDAMYWYRQDPGQGLRLIYYSQIVNDFQKGDIAEGYSVSREKKESFPLTVTSAQKNPTAFYLCASSGTDQETQYFGPGTRLLVL.

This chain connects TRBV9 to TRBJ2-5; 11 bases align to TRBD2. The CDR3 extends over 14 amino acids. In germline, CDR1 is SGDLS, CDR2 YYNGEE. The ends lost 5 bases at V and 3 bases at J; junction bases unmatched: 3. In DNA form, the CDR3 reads TGTGCCAGCAGGGCGGGACTAGCGGAAGAGACCCAGTACTTC. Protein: CASRAGLAEETQYF.

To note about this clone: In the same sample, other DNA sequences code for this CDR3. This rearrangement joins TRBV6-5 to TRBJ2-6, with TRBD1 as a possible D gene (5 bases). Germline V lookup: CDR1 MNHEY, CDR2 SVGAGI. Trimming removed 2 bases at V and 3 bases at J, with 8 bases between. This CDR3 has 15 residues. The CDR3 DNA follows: TGTGCCAGCAGTTACCAGGGAAGTGGGGCCAACGTCCTGACTTTC. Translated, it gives CASSYQGSGANVLTF.

The CDR3 bases are TGTGCCAGCAGCTTAGAACAGCGTAATCAGCCCCAGCATTTT. Protein sequence: CASSLEQRNQPQHF. The chain combines TRBV7-2 with TRBJ1-5; D unresolved. Trimming left V 1 base short and J 4 bases short, with 8 bases between. Germline CDR1 is SGHTA and CDR2 is FQGNSA. This CDR3 region has 14 residues.

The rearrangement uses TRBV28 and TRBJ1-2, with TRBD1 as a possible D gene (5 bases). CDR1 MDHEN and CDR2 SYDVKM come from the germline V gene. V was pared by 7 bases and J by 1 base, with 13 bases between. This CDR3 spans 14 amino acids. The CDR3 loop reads CASTMGGSNYGYTF. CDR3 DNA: TGTGCCAGCACCATGGGGGGAAGTAACTATGGCTACACCTTC.

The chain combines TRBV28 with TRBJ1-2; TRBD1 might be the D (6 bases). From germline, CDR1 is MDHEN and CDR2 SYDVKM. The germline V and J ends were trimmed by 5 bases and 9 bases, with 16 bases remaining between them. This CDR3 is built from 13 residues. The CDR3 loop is CASSGPDRVSYTF. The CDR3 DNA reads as TGTGCCAGCAGTGGCCCGGACAGAGTCAGCTACACCTTC.

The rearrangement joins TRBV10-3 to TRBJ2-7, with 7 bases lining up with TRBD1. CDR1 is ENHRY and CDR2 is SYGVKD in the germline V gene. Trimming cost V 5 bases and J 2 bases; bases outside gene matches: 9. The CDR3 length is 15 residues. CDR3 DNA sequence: TGTGCCATCAGTTCACAGGGGCCTCCCACCTACGAGCAGTACTTC. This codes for CAISSQGPPTYEQYF.

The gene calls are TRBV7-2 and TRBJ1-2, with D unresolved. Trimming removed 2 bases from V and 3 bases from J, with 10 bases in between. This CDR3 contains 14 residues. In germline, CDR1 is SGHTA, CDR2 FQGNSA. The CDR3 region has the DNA TGTGCCAGCAGCTTATCGGTCAGCCACTATGGCTACACCTTC. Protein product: CASSLSVSHYGYTF.

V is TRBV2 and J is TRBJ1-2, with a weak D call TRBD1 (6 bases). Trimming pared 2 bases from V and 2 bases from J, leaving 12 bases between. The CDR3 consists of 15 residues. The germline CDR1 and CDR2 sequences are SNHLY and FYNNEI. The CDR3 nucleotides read TGTGCCAGCAGTGAATATGCAACAGGGAACTATGGCTACACCTTC. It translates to CASSEYATGNYGYTF.

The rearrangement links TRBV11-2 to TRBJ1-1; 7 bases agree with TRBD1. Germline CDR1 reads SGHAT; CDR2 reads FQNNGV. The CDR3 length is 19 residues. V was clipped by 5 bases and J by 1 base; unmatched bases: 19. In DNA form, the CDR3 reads TGTGCCAGCAGCCCCACACGAGGGAGACAGGGAGGCCCGAACACTGAAGCTTTCTTT. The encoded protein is CASSPTRGRQGGPNTEAFF.

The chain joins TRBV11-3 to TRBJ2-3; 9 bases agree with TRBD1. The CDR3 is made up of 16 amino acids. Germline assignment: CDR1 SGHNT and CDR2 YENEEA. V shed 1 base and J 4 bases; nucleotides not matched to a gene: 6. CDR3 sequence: CASSLGGTGTADTQYF. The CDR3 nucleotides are TGTGCCAGCAGCTTAGGTGGGACAGGGACAGCAGATACGCAGTATTTT.

For the CDR3, the DNA is TGTGCCAGCAGCCCCTACCGGACAGGGTACAATGAGCAGTTCTTC. The encoded protein is CASSPYRTGYNEQFF. The chain is built from TRBV11-3 and TRBJ2-1; 8 bases align to TRBD1. Trimming at V came to 5 bases and at J to 4 bases, leaving 7 bases not matched to a gene. Germline V gene lookup returns CDR1 SGHNT and CDR2 YENEEA. CDR3 size: 15 residues.

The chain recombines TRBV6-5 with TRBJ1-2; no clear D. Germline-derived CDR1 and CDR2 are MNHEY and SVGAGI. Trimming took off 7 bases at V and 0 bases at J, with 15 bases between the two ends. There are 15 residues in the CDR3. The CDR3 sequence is CASKRRTDSNYGYTF. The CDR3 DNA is TGTGCCAGCAAAAGACGGACCGATTCTAACTATGGCTACACCTTC.

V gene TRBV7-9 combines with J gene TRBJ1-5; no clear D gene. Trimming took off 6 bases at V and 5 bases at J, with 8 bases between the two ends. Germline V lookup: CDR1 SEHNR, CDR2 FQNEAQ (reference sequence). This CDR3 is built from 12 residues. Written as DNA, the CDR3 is TGTGCCAGCAGTCCCGAGGATCAGCCCCAGCATTTT. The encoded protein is CASSPEDQPQHF. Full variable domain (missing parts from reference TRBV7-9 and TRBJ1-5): DTGVSQNPRHKITKRGQNVTFRCDPISEHNRLYWYRQTLGQGPEFLTYFQNEAQLEKSRLLSDRFSAERPKGSFSTLEIQRTEQGDSAMYLCASSPEDQPQHFGDGTRLSIL.

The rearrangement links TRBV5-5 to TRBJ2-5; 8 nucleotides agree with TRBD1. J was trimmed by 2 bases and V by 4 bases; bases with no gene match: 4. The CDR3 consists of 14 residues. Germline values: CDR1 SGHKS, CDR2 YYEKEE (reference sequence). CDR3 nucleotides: TGTGCCAGCAGCCCGGGACAGGAACAAGAGACCCAGTACTTC. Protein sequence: CASSPGQEQETQYF. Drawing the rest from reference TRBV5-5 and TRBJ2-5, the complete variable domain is DAGVTQSPTHLIKTRGQQVTLRCSPISGHKSVSWYQQVLGQGPQFIFQYYEKEERGRGNFPDRFSARQFPNYSSELNVNALLLGDSALYLCASSPGQEQETQYFGPGTRLLVL.

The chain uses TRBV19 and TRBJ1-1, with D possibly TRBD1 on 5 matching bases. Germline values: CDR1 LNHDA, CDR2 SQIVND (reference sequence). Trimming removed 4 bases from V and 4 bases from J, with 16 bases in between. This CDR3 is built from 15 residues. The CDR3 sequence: CASSSRARGSTEAFF. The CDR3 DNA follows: TGTGCCAGTAGTAGCAGGGCCCGGGGCAGCACTGAAGCTTTCTTT. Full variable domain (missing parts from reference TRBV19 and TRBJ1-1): DGGITQSPKYLFRKEGQNVTLSCEQNLNHDAMYWYRQDPGQGLRLIYYSQIVNDFQKGDIAEGYSVSREKKESFPLTVTSAQKNPTAFYLCASSSRARGSTEAFFGQGTRLTVV.

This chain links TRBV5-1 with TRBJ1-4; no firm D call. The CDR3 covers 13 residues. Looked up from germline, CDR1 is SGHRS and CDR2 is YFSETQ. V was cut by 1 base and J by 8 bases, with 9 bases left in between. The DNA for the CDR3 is TGCGCCAGCAGCTTGAACCTAGAGGAAAAACTGTTTTTT. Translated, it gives CASSLNLEEKLFF.

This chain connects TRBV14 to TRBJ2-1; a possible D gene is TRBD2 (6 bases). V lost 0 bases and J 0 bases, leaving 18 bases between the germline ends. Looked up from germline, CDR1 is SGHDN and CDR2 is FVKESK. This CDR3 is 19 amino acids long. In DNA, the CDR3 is TGTGCCAGCAGCCAAGAATTGGGTGGGAGGACACGCTCCTACAATGAGCAGTTCTTC. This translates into CASSQELGGRTRSYNEQFF.

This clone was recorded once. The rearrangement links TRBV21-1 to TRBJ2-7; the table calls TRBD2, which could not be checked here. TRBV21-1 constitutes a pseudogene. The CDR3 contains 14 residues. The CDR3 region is CASSPVEQHFVQYV. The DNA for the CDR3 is TGTGCCAGCAGCCCCGTGGAGCAGCATTTCGTGCAGTACGTC.

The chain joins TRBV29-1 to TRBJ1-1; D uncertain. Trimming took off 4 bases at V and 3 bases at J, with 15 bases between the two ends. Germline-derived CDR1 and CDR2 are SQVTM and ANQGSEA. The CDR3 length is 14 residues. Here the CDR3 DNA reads TGCAGCGTTGTGAAGCCCACCCGGGACACTGAAGCTTTCTTT. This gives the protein CSVVKPTRDTEAFF.

CDR3 nucleotides: TGTGCCATCAGTGAAGTTGGGCTCACGAACACCGGGGAGCTGTTTTTT. Its translation is CAISEVGLTNTGELFF. V gene TRBV10-3 combines with J gene TRBJ2-2, with no clear D. V was pared by 3 bases and J by 0 bases, with 11 bases between. Germline V gives CDR1 ENHRY, CDR2 SYGVKD. The CDR3 length is 16 residues.

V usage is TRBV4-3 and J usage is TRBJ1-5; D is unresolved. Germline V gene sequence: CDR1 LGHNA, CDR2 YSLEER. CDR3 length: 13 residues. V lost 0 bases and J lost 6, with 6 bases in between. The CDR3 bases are TGCGCCAGCAGCCAAGACAGGCGTCAGCCCCAGCATTTT. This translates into CASSQDRRQPQHF.

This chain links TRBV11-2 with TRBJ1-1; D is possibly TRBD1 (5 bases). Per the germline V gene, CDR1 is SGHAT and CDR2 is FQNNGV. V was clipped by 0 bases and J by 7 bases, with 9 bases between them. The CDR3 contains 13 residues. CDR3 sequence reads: CASSLDGGVEAFF. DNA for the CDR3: TGTGCCAGCAGCTTAGACGGGGGGGTTGAAGCTTTCTTT.